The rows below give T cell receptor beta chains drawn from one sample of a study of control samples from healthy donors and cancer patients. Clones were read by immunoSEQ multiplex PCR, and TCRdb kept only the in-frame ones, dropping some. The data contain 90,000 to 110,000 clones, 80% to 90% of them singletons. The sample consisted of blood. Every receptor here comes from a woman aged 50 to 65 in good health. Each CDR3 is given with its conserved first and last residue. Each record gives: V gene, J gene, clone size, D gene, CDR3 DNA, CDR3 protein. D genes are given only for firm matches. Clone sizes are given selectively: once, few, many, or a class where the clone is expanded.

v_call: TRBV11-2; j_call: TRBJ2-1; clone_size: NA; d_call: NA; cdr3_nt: TGTGCCAGCAGCTTCTCCGGAGGGTCATACAATGAGCAGTTCTTC; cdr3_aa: CASSFSGGSYNEQFF
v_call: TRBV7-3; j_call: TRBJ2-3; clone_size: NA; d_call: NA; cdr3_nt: TGTGCCAGCAGCTTAACTGGGCAGGGAGCAGATACGCAGTATTTT; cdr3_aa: CASSLTGQGADTQYF
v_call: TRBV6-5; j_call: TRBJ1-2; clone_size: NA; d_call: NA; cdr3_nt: TGTGCCAGCAGGAGGGACATGCCCTCCGGCTACACCTTC; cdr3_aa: CASRRDMPSGYTF
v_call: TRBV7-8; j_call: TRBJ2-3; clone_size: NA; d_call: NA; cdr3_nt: TGTGCCAGCAGCTTAGCGGGAGAGGGGGGCCGGGCAGATACGCAGTATTTT; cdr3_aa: CASSLAGEGGRADTQYF
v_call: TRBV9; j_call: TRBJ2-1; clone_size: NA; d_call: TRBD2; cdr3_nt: TGTGCCAGCAGCCCCCCGGGACTAGCGGGGGGGCAGAATGAGCAGTTCTTC; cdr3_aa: CASSPPGLAGGQNEQFF
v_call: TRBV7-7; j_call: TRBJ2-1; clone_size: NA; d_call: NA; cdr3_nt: TGTGCCAGCAGCTTAAGCACTTACAATGAGCAGTTCTTC; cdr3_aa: CASSLSTYNEQFF
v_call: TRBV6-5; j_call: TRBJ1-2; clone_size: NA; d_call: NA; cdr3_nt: TGTGCCAGCAGCCGTAACCCCGGACGGGGCAACGGCTACACCTTC; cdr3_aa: CASSRNPGRGNGYTF
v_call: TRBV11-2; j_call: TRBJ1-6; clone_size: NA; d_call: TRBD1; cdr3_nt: TGTGCCAGCAGCTCAGGCGGCCGACAGGGGAAAAATTCACCCCTCCACTTT; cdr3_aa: CASSSGGRQGKNSPLHF
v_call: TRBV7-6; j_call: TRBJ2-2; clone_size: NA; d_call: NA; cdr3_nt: TGTGCCAGCAGCTTAGAAACACCCCCCTATAGGACCGGGGAGCTGTTTTTT; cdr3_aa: CASSLETPPYRTGELFF
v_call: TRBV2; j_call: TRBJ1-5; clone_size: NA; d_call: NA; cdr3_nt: TGTGCCAGCAGTGAGGTGCAGGGTCTTTCCAATCAGCCCCAGCATTTT; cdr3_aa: CASSEVQGLSNQPQHF
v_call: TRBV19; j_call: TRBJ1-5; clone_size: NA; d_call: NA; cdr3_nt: TGTGCCAGTGGCAACACACAGGGTAGAAGTCAGCCCCAGCATTTT; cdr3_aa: CASGNTQGRSQPQHF
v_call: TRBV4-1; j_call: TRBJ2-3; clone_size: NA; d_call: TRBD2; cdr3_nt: TGCGCCAGCAGCGATCTGGGAGGGACTAGCCGGGGAGATACGCAGTATTTT; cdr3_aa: CASSDLGGTSRGDTQYF
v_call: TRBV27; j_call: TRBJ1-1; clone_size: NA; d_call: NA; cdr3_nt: TGTGCCAGCAGTTCCCCGTCTGCTGCTTTCTTT; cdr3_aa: CASSSPSAAFF
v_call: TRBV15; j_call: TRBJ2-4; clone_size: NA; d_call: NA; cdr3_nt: TGTGCCACCAGCAGTCGGACAGCCCTAGCCAAAAACATTCAGTACTTC; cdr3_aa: CATSSRTALAKNIQYF
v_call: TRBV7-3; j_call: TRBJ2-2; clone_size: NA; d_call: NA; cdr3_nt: TGTGCCAGCAGCTTAACCGCCAGGGTCGACACCGGGGAGCTGTTTTTT; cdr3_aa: CASSLTARVDTGELFF
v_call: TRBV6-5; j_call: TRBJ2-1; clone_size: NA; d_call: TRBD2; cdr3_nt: TGTGCCAGCAGTTACTCCGGGGTAGCGGGGTACAATGAGCAGTTCTTC; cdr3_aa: CASSYSGVAGYNEQFF
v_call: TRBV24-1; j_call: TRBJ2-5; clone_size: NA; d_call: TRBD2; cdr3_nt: TGTGCCACCAGTGATTTTCGGGGTGGGGCTAGCGGGAGAGAGACCCAGTACTTC; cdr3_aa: CATSDFRGGASGRETQYF
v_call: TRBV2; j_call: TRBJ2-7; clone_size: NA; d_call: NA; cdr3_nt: TGTGCCAGCAACCGCTTAACCTACGAGCAGTACTTC; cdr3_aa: CASNRLTYEQYF
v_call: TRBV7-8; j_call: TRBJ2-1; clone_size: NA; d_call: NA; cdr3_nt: TGTGCCAGCAGCTTACGGCAGAGGATCGGCAATGAGCAGTTCTTC; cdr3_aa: CASSLRQRIGNEQFF
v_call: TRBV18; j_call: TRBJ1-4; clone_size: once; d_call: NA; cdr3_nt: TGTGCCAGCTCACCAGTTGGGGGGCTTGTTGCAACTAATGAAAAACTGTTTTTT; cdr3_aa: CASSPVGGLVATNEKLFF
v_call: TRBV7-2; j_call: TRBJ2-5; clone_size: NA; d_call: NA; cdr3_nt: TGTGCCAGCAGCTATAGCTGGCAAGAGACCCAGTACTTC; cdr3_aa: CASSYSWQETQYF
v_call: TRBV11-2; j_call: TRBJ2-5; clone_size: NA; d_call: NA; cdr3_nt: TGTGCCAGCAGCTTGGCGGGCAGGGATGGAGAGACCCAGTACTTC; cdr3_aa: CASSLAGRDGETQYF
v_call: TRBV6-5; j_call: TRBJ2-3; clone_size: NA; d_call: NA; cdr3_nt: TGTGCCAGCAGTTATAAGCGGTTCCCCACAGATACGCAGTATTTT; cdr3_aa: CASSYKRFPTDTQYF
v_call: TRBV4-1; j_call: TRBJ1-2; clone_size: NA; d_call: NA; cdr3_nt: TGCGCCAGCAGCCAACCGGGGAGTTCAAACTATGGCTACACCTTC; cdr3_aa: CASSQPGSSNYGYTF
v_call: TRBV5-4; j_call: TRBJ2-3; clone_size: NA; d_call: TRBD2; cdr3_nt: TGTGCCAGCAGCGATGGGACTAGCGGGCCAGATACGCAGTATTTT; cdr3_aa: CASSDGTSGPDTQYF
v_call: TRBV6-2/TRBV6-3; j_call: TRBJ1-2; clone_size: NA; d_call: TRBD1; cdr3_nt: TGTGCCAGCAGTTACTCGAGAGGGCCAGGGGGCTTTTATGGCTACACCTTC; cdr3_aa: CASSYSRGPGGFYGYTF
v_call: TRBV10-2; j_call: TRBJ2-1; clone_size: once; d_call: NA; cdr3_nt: TGCGCCAGCAGTGAGTCTTGGGACCACTCACTATACAATGAGCAGTTCTTC; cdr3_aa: CASSESWDHSLYNEQFF
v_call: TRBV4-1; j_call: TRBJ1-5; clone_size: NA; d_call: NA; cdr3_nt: TGCGCCAGCAGCTCTCCCCCGGGGCCCCAGCATTTT; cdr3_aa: CASSSPPGPQHF
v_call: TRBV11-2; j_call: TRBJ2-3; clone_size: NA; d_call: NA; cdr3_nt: TGTGCCAGCGAGGACGCCACGGTAATGGATACGCAGTATTTT; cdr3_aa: CASEDATVMDTQYF
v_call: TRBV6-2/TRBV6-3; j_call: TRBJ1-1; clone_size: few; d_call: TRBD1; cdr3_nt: TGTGCCAGCAGTCAGCAATACGACAGGGCTGAAGCTTTCTTT; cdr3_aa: CASSQQYDRAEAFF
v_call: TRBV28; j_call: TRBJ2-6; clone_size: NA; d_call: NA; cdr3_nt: TGTGCCAGCAGCTCGCGAGGGCCTGGGGCCAACGTCCTGACTTTC; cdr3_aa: CASSSRGPGANVLTF
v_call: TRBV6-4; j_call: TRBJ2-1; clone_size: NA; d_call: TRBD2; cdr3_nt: TGTGCCAGCAGCAACGCGGGGGGGCCAAGCCGTGTTAGTGAGCAGTTCTTC; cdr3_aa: CASSNAGGPSRVSEQFF
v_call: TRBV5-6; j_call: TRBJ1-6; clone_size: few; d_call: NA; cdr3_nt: TGTGCCAGCAGAACGAGGGGGGGAGGCTCACCCCTCCACTTT; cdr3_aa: CASRTRGGGSPLHF
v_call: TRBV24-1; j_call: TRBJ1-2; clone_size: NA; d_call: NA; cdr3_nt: TGTGCCACCAGTGAGGCCTTTGGGGACGGCTACACCTTC; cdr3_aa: CATSEAFGDGYTF
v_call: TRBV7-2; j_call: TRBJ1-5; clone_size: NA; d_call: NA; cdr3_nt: TGTGCCAGCAGCCGGGACTTCAATCAGCCCCAGCATTTT; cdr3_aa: CASSRDFNQPQHF
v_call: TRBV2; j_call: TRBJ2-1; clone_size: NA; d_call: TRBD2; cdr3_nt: TGTGCCAGCAGAGGTAGCGGGATATACAATGAGCAGTTCTTC; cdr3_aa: CASRGSGIYNEQFF
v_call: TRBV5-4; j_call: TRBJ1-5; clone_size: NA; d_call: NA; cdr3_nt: TGTGCCAGCAGCTTCCAGGGTGTCAATCAGCCCCAGCATTTT; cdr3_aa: CASSFQGVNQPQHF
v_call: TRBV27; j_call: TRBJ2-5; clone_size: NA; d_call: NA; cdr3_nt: TGTGCCAGCAGCTCCCCAGGGGTCCAAGAGACCCAGTACTTC; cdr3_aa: CASSSPGVQETQYF
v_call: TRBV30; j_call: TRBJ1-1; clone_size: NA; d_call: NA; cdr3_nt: TGTGCCTGGAGCGAGGGGACAATCACTGAAGCTTTCTTT; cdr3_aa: CAWSEGTITEAFF
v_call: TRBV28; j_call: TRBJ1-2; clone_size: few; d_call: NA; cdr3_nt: TGTGCCAGCACCCCAACGGGGGGCGGAAGGGGTGGCTACACCTTC; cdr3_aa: CASTPTGGGRGGYTF